The source of this T cell receptor beta chain is a study of Ad26.COV2.S vaccination and SARS-CoV-2 variants. The assay was immunoSEQ multiplex PCR, and TCRdb's table has in-frame clones only and misses some. The sample records 500,000 or so clones, approximately 88% being singletons. The CDR3 has 16 amino acids. The germline gives CDR1 LNHDA, CDR2 SQIVND (reference sequence). Trimming removed 6 bases at V and 0 bases at J, with 12 bases between. Described treatment: roughly 18 received Ad26.COV2.S at low or high dose, single or two shots; about 5 received placebo; per-sample allocation not given. The investigators took samples on day 63 after the first vaccine or placebo injection. It was an adult aged 18-55 years in Boston who was the donor.

The material sequenced was peripheral blood, taken in a trial of Ad26.COV2.S vaccine versus placebo. The TCR comes from a person aged 18-65 years who received the Ad26.COV2.S COVID-19 vaccine or a placebo. The chain couples TRBV19 to TRBJ2-6; unclear D gene. This chain's CDR3 is CASRTRVTSGANVLTF. CDR3 sequence (DNA): TGTGCCAGTAGAACCCGGGTTACCTCTGGGGCCAACGTCCTGACTTTC.